This T cell receptor (beta chain) was sequenced during a study of blood T cell repertoires in COVID-19. The wider study: Italy, Spain and the United States were the sources of the convalescent and acute COVID-19 samples. Sample material is recorded as cDNA or gDNA derived from T cells, B-cell-depleted T cells, or PBMCs.

Original processing notes: Quantification of nucleated cells was approximated via reference gene primer amplification. Clones were sequenced by immunoSEQ multiplex PCR, and TCRdb holds only the in-frame ones, with some missing. Clone size and V and J calls were adopted from that table, with D and trimming inferred from the DNA. The repertoire consists of just under 150,000 clones, with approximately 84% occurring once and the leading ten covering over 2.5%. The sequenced sample consisted of peripheral blood. The receptor was derived from a human donor with acute or convalescent COVID-19. The donor label of this sample is uncertain.

The CDR3 DNA reads TGTGCCAGCAGTTCCGAATCGGTGGGGGCTCAGCCCCAGCATTTT. This gives the protein CASSSESVGAQPQHF. The chain uses TRBV28 and TRBJ1-5, with D tentatively TRBD1 (6 bases). Germline CDR1 reads MDHEN; CDR2 reads SYDVKM. The CDR3 spans 15 residues. The V end was cut by 4 bases, the J end by 6 bases, with 16 bases between.